Shown below are 10 T cell receptor beta chains from a single sample sequenced in a study of CD8 T cells in Susac syndrome. After extraction with the RNeasy kit, about 0.45 to 1 ug of the RNA was reverse transcribed using random hexamers. TCRdb analysed the immunoSEQ multiplex PCR reads with MiXCR anew, one entry per CDR3 protein. Of about 160,000 distinct CDR3 sequences listed, 85% to 95% are singletons. The material sequenced was CD4+ T cells from PBMCs. The receptors stem from a human donor in good health.

This sequence joins TRBV4-2 and TRBJ2-5; 15 bases align to TRBD2. The CDR3 extends over 16 amino acids. Germline CDR1 is LGHNA and CDR2 is YNFKEQ. Unmatched junction bases numbered 3, after V lost 4 bases and J lost 3 bases. CDR3: CASSPWTSGGEETQYF. CDR3 in DNA: TGTGCCAGCAGCCCCTGGACTAGCGGGGGGGAAGAGACCCAGTACTTC.

The CDR3 loop reads CASSSWEANYGYTF. The CDR3 nucleotides are TGTGCCAGCTCATCCTGGGAGGCGAACTATGGCTACACCTTC. V gene TRBV18 combines with J gene TRBJ1-2; D remains unclear. The CDR3 loop spans 14 amino acids. V lost 5 bases and J 2 bases, leaving 12 bases between the germline ends. Germline CDR1 KGHSH, CDR2 LQKENI.

V gene TRBV5-1 combines with J gene TRBJ2-5, with a weak D call TRBD1 (6 bases). V was trimmed by 2 bases and J by 1 base, leaving 15 bases between them. There are 16 residues in the CDR3. Per the germline V gene, CDR1 is SGHRS and CDR2 is YFSETQ. The CDR3 loop is CASSLIEGGPQETQYF. The CDR3 DNA is TGCGCCAGCAGCTTAATTGAAGGGGGTCCCCAAGAGACCCAGTACTTC.

The rearrangement uses TRBV7-9 and TRBJ1-2; 7 nucleotides agree with TRBD1. The CDR3 sequence is 15 residues long. The V segment lost 0 bases and the J segment 8 bases; nucleotides outside the gene matches: 9. CDR1 and CDR2 from the germline V gene are SEHNR and FQNEAQ (reference sequence). CDR3 protein: CASSLAGGGVAGYTF. In DNA, the CDR3 is TGTGCCAGCAGCTTAGCGGGAGGGGGCGTCGCGGGCTACACCTTC.

This rearrangement joins TRBV12-3 or TRBV12-4 to TRBJ2-5; D gene uncertain. This CDR3 contains 14 residues. V dropped 5 bases and J dropped 0 bases, with 10 bases sitting between them. The CDR3 is CASSPRGYQETQYF. DNA of the CDR3: TGTGCCAGCAGTCCCCGTGGGTACCAAGAGACCCAGTACTTC.

This chain uses TRBV30 with TRBJ1-2, with D unresolved. Germline V gene lookup returns CDR1 GTSNPN and CDR2 SVGIG (reference sequence). V was cut by 2 bases and J by 4 bases, with 17 bases left in between. This CDR3 comprises 15 residues. CDR3 region: CAWSPSLGSFYGYTF. The CDR3 coding sequence is TGTGCCTGGAGTCCCTCCCTGGGGAGCTTCTATGGCTACACCTTC.

The rearrangement joins TRBV6-6 to TRBJ2-4; 8 bases match TRBD2. In germline, CDR1 is MNHNY, CDR2 SVGAGI (reference sequence). V dropped 2 bases and J dropped 9; count of bases not matched to a gene: 12. This CDR3 spans 16 amino acids. This CDR3 is CASSYGLGGGPSIQYF. The CDR3 DNA reads as TGTGCCAGCAGTTACGGCTTGGGCGGGGGGCCTTCCATTCAGTACTTC.

The chain couples TRBV12-3 or TRBV12-4 to TRBJ1-2; D perhaps matches TRBD1 (5 bases). The CDR3 totals 14 residues. V gave up 7 bases and J gave up 2 bases, with 14 bases separating them. CDR3 residues: CASTDRDGNYGYTF. CDR3 bases: TGTGCCAGCACCGACCGGGACGGCAACTATGGCTACACCTTC.

The DNA of the CDR3 is TGTGCCAGCAGTCGGGACAGGGATCCTGGAAACACCATATATTTT. It translates to CASSRDRDPGNTIYF. This chain links TRBV6-5 with TRBJ1-3, with 9 bases identical to TRBD1. The trim removed 5 bases at V and 2 bases at J, leaving 4 bases unmatched. The V gene's germline CDR1 is MNHEY and CDR2 SVGAGI. CDR3 length: 15 residues.

The chain uses TRBV5-6 and TRBJ1-3, with D possibly matching TRBD1 (5 bases). Trimming removed 4 bases at V and 4 bases at J, with 12 bases between. Per germline, CDR1 SGHDT and CDR2 YYEEEE. CDR3 length: 14 residues. CDR3 sequence: CASSPGDYGNTIYF. CDR3 DNA sequence: TGTGCCAGCAGCCCCGGGGACTACGGAAACACCATATATTTT.